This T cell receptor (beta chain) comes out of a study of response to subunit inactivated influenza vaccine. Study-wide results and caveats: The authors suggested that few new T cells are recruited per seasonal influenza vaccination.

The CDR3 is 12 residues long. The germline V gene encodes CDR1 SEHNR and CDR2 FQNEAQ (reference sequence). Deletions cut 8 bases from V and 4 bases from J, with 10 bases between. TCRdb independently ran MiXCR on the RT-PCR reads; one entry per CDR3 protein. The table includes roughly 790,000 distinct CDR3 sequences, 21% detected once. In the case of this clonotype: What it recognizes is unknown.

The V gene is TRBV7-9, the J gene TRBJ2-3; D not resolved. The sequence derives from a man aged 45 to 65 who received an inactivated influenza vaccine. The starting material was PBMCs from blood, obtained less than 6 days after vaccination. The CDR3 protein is CASLSWADTQYF. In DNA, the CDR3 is TGTGCCAGCCTCTCCTGGGCAGATACGCAGTATTTT.